The following is a TCR beta chain sequence with its context. The data originate from a study of control samples from healthy donors and cancer patients. Trimming removed 1 base at V and 0 bases at J, with 15 bases between. This CDR3 has 18 residues. Germline V gene data show CDR1 as MGHRA and CDR2 as YSYEKL. Assay used: immunoSEQ multiplex PCR; TCRdb lists only in-frame clones, some missing. The sample carries about 140,000 clones, around 94% recorded once. The chain is built from TRBV4-1 and TRBJ1-4, with a tentative D call TRBD1 (5 bases). Sample: blood. The TCR was taken from a man in his forties or fifties in good health. The CDR3 protein is CASSQVSSWGSTNEKLFF. The CDR3 DNA is TGCGCCAGCAGCCAAGTATCGTCGTGGGGCTCAACTAATGAAAAACTGTTTTTT.